This entry features one T cell receptor beta chain sequence. The CDR3 sequence is 13 residues long. The V gene's germline CDR1 is SEHNR and CDR2 FQNEAQ (reference sequence). With 3 bases clipped from V and 6 bases from J, the junction kept 4 bases outside the gene matches. Original processing notes: Reference gene primers were amplified, and this amplification served to estimate nucleated cell counts. Sequenced by immunoSEQ multiplex PCR; TCRdb stores in-frame clones only, minus some. V and J calls and clone size come straight from that table; D and trimming were deduced from the DNA. Among about 96,000 clones listed, approximately 84% were seen once. This specimen comes from a study of blood T cell repertoires in COVID-19. Study-level information: Italy, Spain and the United States were the sources of the convalescent and acute COVID-19 samples. T cells, B-cell-depleted T cells, or PBMCs supplied cDNA or gDNA.

The sequencing input was peripheral blood. This clonotype originated in a woman aged 60-75 years with acute or convalescent COVID-19. V and J are TRBV7-9 and TRBJ1-2, with TRBD1 matching over 7 bases. The CDR3 DNA reads as TGTGCCAGCAGCTTCGACAGGGTAGATGGCTACACCTTC. This codes for CASSFDRVDGYTF. Variable domain in full (rest from reference TRBV7-9 and TRBJ1-2): DTGVSQNPRHKITKRGQNVTFRCDPISEHNRLYWYRQTLGQGPEFLTYFQNEAQLEKSRLLSDRFSAERPKGSFSTLEIQRTEQGDSAMYLCASSFDRVDGYTFGSGTRLTVV.